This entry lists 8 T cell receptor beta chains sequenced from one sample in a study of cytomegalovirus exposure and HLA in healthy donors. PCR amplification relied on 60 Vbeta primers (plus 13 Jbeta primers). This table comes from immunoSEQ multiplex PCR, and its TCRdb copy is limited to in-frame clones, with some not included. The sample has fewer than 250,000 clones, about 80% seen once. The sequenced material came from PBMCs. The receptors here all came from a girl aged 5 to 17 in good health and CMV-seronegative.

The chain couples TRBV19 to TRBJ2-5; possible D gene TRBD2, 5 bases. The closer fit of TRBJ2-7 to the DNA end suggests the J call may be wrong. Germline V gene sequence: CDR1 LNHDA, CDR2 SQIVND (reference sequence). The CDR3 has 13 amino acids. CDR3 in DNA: TGTGCCAGTAGTATGGGAGTCATCCACGAGCAGTACTTC. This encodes CASSMGVIHEQYF.

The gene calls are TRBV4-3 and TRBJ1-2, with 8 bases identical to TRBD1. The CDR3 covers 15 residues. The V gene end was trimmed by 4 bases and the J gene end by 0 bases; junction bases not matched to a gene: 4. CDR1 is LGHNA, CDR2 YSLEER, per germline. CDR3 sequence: CASSPGTGTNYGYTF. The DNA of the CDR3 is TGCGCCAGCAGCCCCGGGACAGGCACTAACTATGGCTACACCTTC.

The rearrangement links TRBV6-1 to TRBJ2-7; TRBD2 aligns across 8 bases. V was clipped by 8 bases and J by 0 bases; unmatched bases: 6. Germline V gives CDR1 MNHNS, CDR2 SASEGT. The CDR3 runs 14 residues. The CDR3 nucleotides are TGTGCCAGCGGATTAGCGGGGATCTCCTACGAGCAGTACTTC. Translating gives CASGLAGISYEQYF.

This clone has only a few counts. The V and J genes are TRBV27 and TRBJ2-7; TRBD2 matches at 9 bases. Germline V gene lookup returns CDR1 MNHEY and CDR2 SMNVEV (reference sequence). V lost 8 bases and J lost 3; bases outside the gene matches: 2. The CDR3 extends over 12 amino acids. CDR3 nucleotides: TGTGCCAGCGGGACTAGCAGCTACGAGCAGTACTTC. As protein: CASGTSSYEQYF.

The CDR3 region is CASSLDVGQGPESSGNTIYF. The CDR3, as DNA: TGCGCCAGCAGCTTGGATGTGGGACAGGGGCCCGAGAGCTCTGGAAACACCATATATTTT. The chain recombines TRBV5-1 with TRBJ1-3; 10 positions match TRBD1. V shed 0 bases and J 0 bases; nucleotides not matched to a gene: 12. Germline lookup yields CDR1 SGHRS and CDR2 YFSETQ. CDR3 size: 20 residues.

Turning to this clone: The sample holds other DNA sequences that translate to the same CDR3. The CDR3 reads CASSAHGQGLGETQYF. CDR3 DNA sequence: TGTGCCAGCAGTGCCCATGGGCAGGGTTTGGGAGAGACCCAGTACTTC. The chain carries TRBV28 and TRBJ2-5, with a tentative D call TRBD1 (5 bases). V lost 5 bases to trimming and J lost 4 bases, with 20 bases between them. The CDR3 is made up of 16 amino acids. Germline V lookup: CDR1 MDHEN, CDR2 SYDVKM.

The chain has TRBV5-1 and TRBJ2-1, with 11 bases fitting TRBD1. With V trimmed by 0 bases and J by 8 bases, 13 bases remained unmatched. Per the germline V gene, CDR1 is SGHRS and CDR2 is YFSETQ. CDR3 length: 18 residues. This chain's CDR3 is CASSLAPAGTGGLDEQFF. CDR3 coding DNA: TGCGCCAGCAGCTTGGCCCCCGCCGGGACAGGGGGTTTGGATGAGCAGTTCTTC.

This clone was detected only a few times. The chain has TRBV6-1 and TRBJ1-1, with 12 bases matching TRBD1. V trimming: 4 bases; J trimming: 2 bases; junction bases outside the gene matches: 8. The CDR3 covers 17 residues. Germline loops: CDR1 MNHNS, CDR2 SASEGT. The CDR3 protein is CASSVSMGQGANTEAFF. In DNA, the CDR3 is TGTGCCAGCAGTGTTTCGATGGGACAGGGGGCTAACACTGAAGCTTTCTTT.